This T cell receptor (beta chain) is from a study of T cell responses to AZD1222 COVID-19 vaccine. Study-level findings and limits: Two doses of AZD1222 preceded a rise in Spike-specific TCR breadth and depth.

The table came from immunoSEQ multiplex PCR; TCRdb's copy has only in-frame clones and leaves some out. The sample lists 150,000 to 200,000 clones; about 90% were seen once. This CDR3 region has 12 residues. Trimming removed 3 bases from V and 11 bases from J, with 13 bases in between. Concerning this clone: Its cognate antigen is unknown.

Sequences were derived from peripheral blood, sampled 28 days after the second AZD1222 dose. The V gene is TRBV12-3 or TRBV12-4, the J gene TRBJ1-1; D gene unclear. The sequence was collected from an adult who received the AZD1222 COVID-19 vaccine. DNA of the CDR3: TGTGCCAGCAGTTTGGACCGATTGAAGGCTTTCTTT. It encodes CASSLDRLKAFF.